These 12 T cell receptor beta chains share one sample of origin, sequenced in a study of shared clonotypes between healthy human individuals. Here immunoSEQ multiplex PCR was the method, and the copy in TCRdb shows in-frame clones only, minus some. This table has millions of clones, 85% to 95% appearing once. Naive CD8 isolation took CD45RO-negative cells positively selected for CCR7 and excluded terminally differentiated effector memory CD45RA+ cells. The material sequenced was naive CD8+ T cells sorted from blood. The receptors were sampled from a man aged 18 to 30 in good health.

The V call is TRBV4-2, the J call TRBJ1-2; 7 nucleotides line up with TRBD1. V lost 4 bases and J lost 8; bases outside the gene matches: 13. Per the germline V gene, CDR1 is LGHNA and CDR2 is YNFKEQ. The CDR3 consists of 15 residues. CDR3 sequence reads: CASSPPETGFKGYTF. The CDR3 DNA follows: TGTGCCAGCAGCCCCCCCGAGACAGGGTTTAAGGGCTACACCTTC.

Of note for this clone: Within the sample, other DNA sequences also encode this same CDR3. The chain uses TRBV30 and TRBJ2-7; 8 positions agree with TRBD1. V lost 3 bases to trimming and J lost 3 bases; unmatched junction nucleotides: 1. There are 12 residues in the CDR3. CDR1 is GTSNPN, CDR2 SVGIG, per germline (reference sequence). As DNA, the CDR3 is TGTGCCTGGAGCACAGGGGGCTACGAGCAGTACTTC. It translates to CAWSTGGYEQYF.

About this clone itself: The same CDR3 also results from other DNA sequences found in this sample. V usage is TRBV6-6 and J usage is TRBJ1-1; D is unclear. This CDR3 comprises 11 residues. CDR1 MNHNY and CDR2 SVGAGI come from the germline V gene (reference sequence). The V end was cut by 0 bases, the J end by 7 bases, with 3 bases between. The CDR3 here is CASSYSVEAFF. The CDR3, as DNA: TGTGCCAGCAGTTACTCTGTTGAAGCTTTCTTT.

This clone appeared once. This chain connects TRBV4-1 to TRBJ2-3; D unclear. Trimming cost V 0 bases and J 2 bases, with 6 bases left between them. The CDR3 spans 14 residues. Germline CDR1 reads MGHRA; CDR2 reads YSYEKL. Here the CDR3 DNA reads TGCGCCAGCAGCCAAGAACCTTACACAGATACGCAGTATTTT. Encoded protein: CASSQEPYTDTQYF.

This chain joins TRBV6-5 and TRBJ1-4, with no clear D. Germline CDR1 is MNHEY and CDR2 is SVGAGI. V lost 6 bases, J lost 2 bases, and 13 bases lay in between. The length of the CDR3 is 15 residues. The CDR3 sequence is CASREKGYTNEKLFF. CDR3 DNA sequence: TGTGCCAGCAGGGAGAAAGGGTATACTAATGAAAAACTGTTTTTT.

The genes are TRBV9 and TRBJ2-5; D is ambiguous. Germline V gene data show CDR1 as SGDLS and CDR2 as YYNGEE. V dropped 0 bases and J dropped 2 bases, with 8 bases sitting between them. CDR3 length: 14 amino acids. The DNA of the CDR3 is TGTGCCAGCAGCGTAGATGGGTGGCAAGAGACCCAGTACTTC. Translation gives CASSVDGWQETQYF.

The chain recombines TRBV5-6 with TRBJ1-5; no clear D gene. The CDR3 totals 16 residues. V was pared by 0 bases and J by 0 bases, with 10 bases between. The germline V gene encodes CDR1 SGHDT and CDR2 YYEEEE. CDR3 coding DNA: TGTGCCAGCAGCTTGGGTTGGGGAAATAGCAATCAGCCCCAGCATTTT. It codes for CASSLGWGNSNQPQHF.

On this clone itself: The identical CDR3 is also encoded by other nucleotide sequences in the sample. The chain joins TRBV27 to TRBJ2-2; 7 nucleotides agree with TRBD2. CDR1 is MNHEY, CDR2 SMNVEV, per germline (reference sequence). This CDR3 contains 16 residues. Germline trimming cut 3 bases from V and 1 base from J; bases unmatched to any gene: 5. CDR3 sequence (DNA): TGTGCCAGCAGTTTTTCCGCGGGGGAGAACACCGGGGAGCTGTTTTTT. Protein: CASSFSAGENTGELFF.

The chain is built from TRBV6-6 and TRBJ1-2, with a possible D match to TRBD1 (5 bases). The CDR3 totals 15 residues. Germline assignment: CDR1 MNHNY and CDR2 SVGAGI (reference sequence). The V gene lost 0 bases and the J gene lost 4 bases, with 12 bases spanning the gap. The CDR3 spells CASSYSRGDSYGYTF. The CDR3 bases are TGTGCCAGCAGTTACTCGCGGGGCGACTCCTATGGCTACACCTTC.

The genes are TRBV5-1 and TRBJ2-3; D remains ambiguous. Germline lookup yields CDR1 SGHRS and CDR2 YFSETQ. CDR3 length: 15 amino acids. V gave up 2 bases and J gave up 5 bases, with 15 bases separating them. CDR3 residues: CASSFGESSIDTQYF. The CDR3, as DNA: TGCGCCAGCAGCTTTGGAGAATCCTCGATAGATACGCAGTATTTT.

This rearrangement joins TRBV6-1 to TRBJ1-5, with TRBD1 as a possible D gene (5 bases). This CDR3 region has 16 residues. Trimming took 4 bases from V and 5 from J, leaving 18 bases between them. Germline V CDR1 and CDR2: MNHNS, SASEGT. For the CDR3, the DNA is TGTGCCAGCAGTGCACTAACAGGTTCCGGGCATCAGCCCCAGCATTTT. Translated, it gives CASSALTGSGHQPQHF.

The chain recombines TRBV6-5 with TRBJ2-7; 11 bases agree with TRBD2. The CDR3 has 15 residues. Germline V gene sequence: CDR1 MNHEY, CDR2 SVGAGI. V gave up 5 bases and J gave up 1 base; unmatched junction bases: 4. CDR3: CASSQTSGSSYEQYF. Written as DNA, the CDR3 is TGTGCCAGCAGTCAAACTAGCGGGAGTTCCTACGAGCAGTACTTC.